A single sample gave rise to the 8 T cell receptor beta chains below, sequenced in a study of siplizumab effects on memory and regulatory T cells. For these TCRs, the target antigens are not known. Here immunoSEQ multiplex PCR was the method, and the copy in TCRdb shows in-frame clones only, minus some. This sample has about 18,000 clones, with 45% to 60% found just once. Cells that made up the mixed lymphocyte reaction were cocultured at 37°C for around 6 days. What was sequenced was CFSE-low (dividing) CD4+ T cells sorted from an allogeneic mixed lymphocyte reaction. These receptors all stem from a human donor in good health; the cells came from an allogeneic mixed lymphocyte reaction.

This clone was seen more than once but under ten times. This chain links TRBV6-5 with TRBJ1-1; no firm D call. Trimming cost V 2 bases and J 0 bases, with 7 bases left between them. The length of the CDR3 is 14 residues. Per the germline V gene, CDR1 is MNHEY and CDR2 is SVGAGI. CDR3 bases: TGTGCCAGCAGTTACCTGAACATGAACACTGAAGCTTTCTTT. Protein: CASSYLNMNTEAFF.

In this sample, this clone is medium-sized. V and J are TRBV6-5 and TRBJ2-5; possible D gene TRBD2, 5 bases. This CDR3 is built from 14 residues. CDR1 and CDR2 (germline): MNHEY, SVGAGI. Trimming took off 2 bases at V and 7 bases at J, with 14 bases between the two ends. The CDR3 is CASSYGSGSGTQYF. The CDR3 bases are TGTGCCAGCAGTTACGGGTCGGGGTCCGGGACCCAGTACTTC.

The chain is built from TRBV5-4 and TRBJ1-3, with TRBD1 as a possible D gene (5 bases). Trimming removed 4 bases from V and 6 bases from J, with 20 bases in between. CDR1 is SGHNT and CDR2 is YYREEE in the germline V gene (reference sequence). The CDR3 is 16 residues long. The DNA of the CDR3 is TGTGCCAGCAGCCCCGGGACTTCCAGGGTTGAAAACACCATATATTTT. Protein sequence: CASSPGTSRVENTIYF.

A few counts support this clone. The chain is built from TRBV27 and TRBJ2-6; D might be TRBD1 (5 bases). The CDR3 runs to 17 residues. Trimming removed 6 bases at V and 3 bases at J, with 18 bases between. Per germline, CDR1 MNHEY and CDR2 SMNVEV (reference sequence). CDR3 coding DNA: TGTGCCAGCAGCCGCAGAACTCAGGGTGGTGGGGCCAACGTCCTGACTTTC. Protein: CASSRRTQGGGANVLTF.

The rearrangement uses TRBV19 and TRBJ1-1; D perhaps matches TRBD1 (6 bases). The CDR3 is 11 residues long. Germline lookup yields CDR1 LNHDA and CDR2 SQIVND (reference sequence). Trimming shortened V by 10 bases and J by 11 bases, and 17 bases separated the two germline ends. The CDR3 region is CAIPKDRLAFF. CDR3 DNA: TGTGCCATCCCAAAGGACAGACTCGCTTTCTTT.

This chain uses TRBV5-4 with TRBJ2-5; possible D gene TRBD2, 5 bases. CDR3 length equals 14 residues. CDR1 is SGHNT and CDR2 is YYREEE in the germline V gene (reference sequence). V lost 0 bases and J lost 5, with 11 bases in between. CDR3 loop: CASSLGGRGETQYF. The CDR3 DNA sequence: TGTGCCAGCAGCTTGGGAGGGAGAGGGGAGACCCAGTACTTC.

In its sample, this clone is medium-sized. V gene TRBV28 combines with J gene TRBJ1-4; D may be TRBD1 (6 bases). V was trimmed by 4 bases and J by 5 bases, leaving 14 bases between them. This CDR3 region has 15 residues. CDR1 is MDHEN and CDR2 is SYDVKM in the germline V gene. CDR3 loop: CASSSAGTLNEKLFF. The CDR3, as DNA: TGTGCCAGCAGTTCGGCCGGGACACTGAATGAAAAACTGTTTTTT.

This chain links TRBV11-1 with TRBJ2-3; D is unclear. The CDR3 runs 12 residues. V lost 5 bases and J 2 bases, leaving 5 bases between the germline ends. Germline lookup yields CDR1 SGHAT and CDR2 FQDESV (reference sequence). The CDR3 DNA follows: TGTGCCAGCAGCCCCAACACAGATACGCAGTATTTT. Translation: CASSPNTDTQYF.